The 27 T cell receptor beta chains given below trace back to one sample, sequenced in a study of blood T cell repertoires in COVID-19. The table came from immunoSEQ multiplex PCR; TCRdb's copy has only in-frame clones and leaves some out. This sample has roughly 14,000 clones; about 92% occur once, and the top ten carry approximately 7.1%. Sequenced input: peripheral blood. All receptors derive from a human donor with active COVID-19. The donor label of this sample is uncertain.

The CDR3 region is CSASGLAELYEQYF. Written as DNA, the CDR3 is TGCAGTGCTAGTGGGCTAGCGGAGCTCTACGAGCAGTACTTC. The rearrangement uses TRBV20-1 and TRBJ2-7; TRBD2 aligns across 7 bases. Germline CDR1 and CDR2: DFQATT and SNEGSKA (reference sequence). Losses at the gene ends were 3 bases for V and 3 bases for J; bases not matched to a gene: 8. The CDR3 is 14 residues long.

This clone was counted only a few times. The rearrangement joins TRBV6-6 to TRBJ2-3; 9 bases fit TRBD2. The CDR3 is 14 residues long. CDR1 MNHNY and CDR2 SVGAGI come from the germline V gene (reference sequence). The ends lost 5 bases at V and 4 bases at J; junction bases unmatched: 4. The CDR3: CASSPRTSADTQYF. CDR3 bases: TGTGCCAGCAGTCCGCGGACTAGCGCAGATACGCAGTATTTT.

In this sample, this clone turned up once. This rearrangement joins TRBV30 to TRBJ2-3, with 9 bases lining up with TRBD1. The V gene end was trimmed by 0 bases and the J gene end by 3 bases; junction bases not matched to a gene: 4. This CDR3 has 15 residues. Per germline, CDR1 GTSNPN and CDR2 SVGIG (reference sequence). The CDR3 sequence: CAWSVQGARTDTQYF. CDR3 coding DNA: TGTGCCTGGAGTGTACAGGGGGCGAGAACAGATACGCAGTATTTT. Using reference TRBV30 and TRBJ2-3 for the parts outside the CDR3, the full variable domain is SQTIHQWPATLVQPVGSPLSLECTVEGTSNPNLYWYRQAAGRGLQLLFYSVGIGQISSEVPQNLSASRPQDRQFILSSKKLLLSDSGFYLCAWSVQGARTDTQYFGPGTRLTVL.

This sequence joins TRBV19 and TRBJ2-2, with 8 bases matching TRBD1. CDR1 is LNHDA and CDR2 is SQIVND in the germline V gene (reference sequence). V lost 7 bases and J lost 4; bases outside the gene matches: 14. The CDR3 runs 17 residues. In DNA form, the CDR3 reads TGTGCCAGTAATGCAGGGGGCCGCCTATTCCTCACCGGGGAGCTGTTTTTT. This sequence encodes CASNAGGRLFLTGELFF.

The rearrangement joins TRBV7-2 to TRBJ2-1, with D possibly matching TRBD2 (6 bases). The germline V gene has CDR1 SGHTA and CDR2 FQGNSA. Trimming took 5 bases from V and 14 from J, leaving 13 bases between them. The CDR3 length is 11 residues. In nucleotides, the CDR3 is TGTGCCAGCAGCCTCCGGGACTTCAAGTTCTTC. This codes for CASSLRDFKFF. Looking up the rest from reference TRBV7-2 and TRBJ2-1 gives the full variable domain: GAGVSQSPSNKVTEKGKDVELRCDPISGHTALYWYRQSLGQGLEFLIYFQGNSAPDKSGLPSDRFSAERTGGSVSTLTIQRTQQEDSAVYLCASSLRDFKFFGPGTRLTVL.

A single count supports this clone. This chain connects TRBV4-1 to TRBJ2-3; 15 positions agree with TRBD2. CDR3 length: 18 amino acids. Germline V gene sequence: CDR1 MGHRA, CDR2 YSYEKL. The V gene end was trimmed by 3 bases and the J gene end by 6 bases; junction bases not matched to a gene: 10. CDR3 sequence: CASSQGLAGGTTFDTQYF. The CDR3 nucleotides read TGCGCCAGCAGCCAGGGACTAGCGGGGGGAACCACATTCGATACGCAGTATTTT.

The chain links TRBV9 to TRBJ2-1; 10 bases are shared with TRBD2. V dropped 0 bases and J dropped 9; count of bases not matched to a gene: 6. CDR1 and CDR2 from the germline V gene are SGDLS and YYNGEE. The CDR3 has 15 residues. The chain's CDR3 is CASSVGGTSAGEQFF. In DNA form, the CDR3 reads TGTGCCAGCAGCGTAGGGGGGACTAGCGCTGGTGAGCAGTTCTTC.

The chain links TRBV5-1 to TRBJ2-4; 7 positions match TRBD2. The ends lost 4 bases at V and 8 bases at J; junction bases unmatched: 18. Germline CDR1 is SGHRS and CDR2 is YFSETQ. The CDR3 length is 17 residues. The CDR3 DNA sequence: TGCGCCAGCAGCCCACTTTGGGCGGGGGAACGCCGAGACATTCAGTACTTC. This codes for CASSPLWAGERRDIQYF.

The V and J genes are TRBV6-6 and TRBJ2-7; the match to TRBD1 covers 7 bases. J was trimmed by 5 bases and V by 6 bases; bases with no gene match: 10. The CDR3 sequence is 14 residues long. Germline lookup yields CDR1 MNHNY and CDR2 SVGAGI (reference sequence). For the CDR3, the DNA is TGTGCCAGCAGGGCACAGGGGTTGAATGACGAGCAGTACTTC. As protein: CASRAQGLNDEQYF.

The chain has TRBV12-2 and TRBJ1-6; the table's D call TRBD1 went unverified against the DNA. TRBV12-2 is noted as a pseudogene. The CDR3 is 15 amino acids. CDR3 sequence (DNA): TGTGCAAGTCGCTTAGCCCTCACCAGGGCTTCACCCCTCCACTTT. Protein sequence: CASRLALTRASPLHF.

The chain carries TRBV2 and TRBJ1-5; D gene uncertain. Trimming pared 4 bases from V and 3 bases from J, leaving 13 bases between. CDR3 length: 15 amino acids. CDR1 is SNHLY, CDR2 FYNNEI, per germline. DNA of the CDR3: TGTGCCAGCAGTGCGGATCGACTAGACAATCAGCCCCAGCATTTT. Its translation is CASSADRLDNQPQHF.

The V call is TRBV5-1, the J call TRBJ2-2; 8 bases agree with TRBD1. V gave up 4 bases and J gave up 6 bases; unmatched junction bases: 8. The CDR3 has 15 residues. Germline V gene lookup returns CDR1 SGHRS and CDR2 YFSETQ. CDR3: CASSLDRVASGELFF. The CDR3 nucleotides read TGCGCCAGCAGCCTGGACAGGGTAGCGTCCGGGGAGCTGTTTTTT.

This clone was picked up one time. CDR3 sequence (DNA): TGTGCTAGTGCCTCGGACAGGGGGGACGAGGGGGGATTAAATGAGCAGTTCTTC. Translated, it gives CASASDRGDEGGLNEQFF. The chain is built from TRBV12-5 and TRBJ2-1; 10 bases match TRBD1. The CDR3 is made up of 18 amino acids. Germline-derived CDR1 and CDR2 are LGHNT and FRNRAP. Trimming cost V 7 bases and J 7 bases; bases outside gene matches: 19.

CDR3 DNA: TGCAGCGTTGGGGGGCGGAAGAATTCACCCCTCCACTTT. Protein: CSVGGRKNSPLHF. This sequence joins TRBV29-1 and TRBJ1-6; a possible D gene is TRBD1 (6 bases). V was trimmed by 4 bases and J by 7 bases, leaving 11 bases between them. CDR1 SQVTM and CDR2 ANQGSEA come from the germline V gene. CDR3 length equals 13 residues.

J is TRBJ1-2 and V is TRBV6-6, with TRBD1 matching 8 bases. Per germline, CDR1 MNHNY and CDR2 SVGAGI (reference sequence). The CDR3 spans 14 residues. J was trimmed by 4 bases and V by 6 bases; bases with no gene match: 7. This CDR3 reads CASRSTGTGYGYTF. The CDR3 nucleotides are TGTGCCAGCAGGTCTACCGGGACAGGCTATGGCTACACCTTC.

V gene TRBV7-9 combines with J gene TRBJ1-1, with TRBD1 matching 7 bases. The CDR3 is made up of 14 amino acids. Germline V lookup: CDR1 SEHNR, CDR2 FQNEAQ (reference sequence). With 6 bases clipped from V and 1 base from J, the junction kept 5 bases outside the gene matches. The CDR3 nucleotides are TGTGCCAGCAGAACCGGGACAGCGAACACTGAAGCTTTCTTT. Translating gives CASRTGTANTEAFF.

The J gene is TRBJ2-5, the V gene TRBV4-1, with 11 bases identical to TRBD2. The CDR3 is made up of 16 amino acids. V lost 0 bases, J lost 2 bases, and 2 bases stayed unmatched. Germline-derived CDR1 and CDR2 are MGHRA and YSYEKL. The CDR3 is CASSQEGLAAQETQYF. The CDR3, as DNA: TGCGCCAGCAGCCAAGAGGGACTAGCGGCTCAAGAGACCCAGTACTTC.

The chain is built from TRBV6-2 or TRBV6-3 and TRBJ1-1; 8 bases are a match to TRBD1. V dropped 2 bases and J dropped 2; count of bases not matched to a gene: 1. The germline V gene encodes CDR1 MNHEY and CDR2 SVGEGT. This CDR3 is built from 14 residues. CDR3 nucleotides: TGTGCCAGCAGTTACCCAGGGGGCAACACTGAAGCTTTCTTT. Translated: CASSYPGGNTEAFF.

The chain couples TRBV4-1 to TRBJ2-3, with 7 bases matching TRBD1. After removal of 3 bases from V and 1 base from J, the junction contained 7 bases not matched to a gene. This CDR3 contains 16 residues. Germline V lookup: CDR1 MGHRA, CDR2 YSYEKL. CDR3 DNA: TGCGCCAGCAGCCAGACGGGGACAGTGGGCACAGATACGCAGTATTTT. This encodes CASSQTGTVGTDTQYF.

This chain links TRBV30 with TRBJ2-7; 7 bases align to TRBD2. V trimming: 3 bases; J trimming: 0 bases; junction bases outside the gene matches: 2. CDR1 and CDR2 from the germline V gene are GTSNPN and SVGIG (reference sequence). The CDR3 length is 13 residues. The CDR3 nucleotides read TGTGCCTGGAGCGGGGAGGGCTCCTACGAGCAGTACTTC. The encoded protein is CAWSGEGSYEQYF.

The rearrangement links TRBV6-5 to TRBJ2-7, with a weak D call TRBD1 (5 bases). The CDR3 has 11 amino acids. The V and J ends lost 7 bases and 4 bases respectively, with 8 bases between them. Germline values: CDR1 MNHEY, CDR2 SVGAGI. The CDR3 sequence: CASIQGYEQYF. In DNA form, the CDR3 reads TGTGCCAGCATCCAGGGTTACGAGCAGTACTTC.

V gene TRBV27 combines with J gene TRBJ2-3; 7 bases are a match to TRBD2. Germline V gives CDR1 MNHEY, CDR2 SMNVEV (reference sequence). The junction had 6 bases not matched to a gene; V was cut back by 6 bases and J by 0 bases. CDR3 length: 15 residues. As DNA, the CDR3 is TGTGCCAGCAGGGTAGCGGGCTGGAGCACAGATACGCAGTATTTT. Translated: CASRVAGWSTDTQYF.

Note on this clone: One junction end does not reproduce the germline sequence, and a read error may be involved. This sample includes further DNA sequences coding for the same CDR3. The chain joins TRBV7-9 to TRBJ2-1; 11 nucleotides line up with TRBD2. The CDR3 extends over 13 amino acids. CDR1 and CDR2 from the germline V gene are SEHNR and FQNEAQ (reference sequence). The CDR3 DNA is TGTGCCAGCAGCCTAGCGGGAGGCAATGAGCAGTTCTTC. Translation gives CASSLAGGNEQFF.

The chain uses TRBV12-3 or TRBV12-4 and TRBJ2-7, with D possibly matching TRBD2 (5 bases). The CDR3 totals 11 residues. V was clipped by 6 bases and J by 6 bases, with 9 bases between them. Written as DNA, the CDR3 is TGTGCCAGCAGGGACCGGGGCGAGCAGTACTTC. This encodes CASRDRGEQYF.

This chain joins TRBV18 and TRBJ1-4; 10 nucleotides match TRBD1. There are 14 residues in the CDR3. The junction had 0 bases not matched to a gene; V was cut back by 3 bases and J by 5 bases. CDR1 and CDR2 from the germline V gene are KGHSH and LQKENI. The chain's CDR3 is CASSPGQGNEKLFF. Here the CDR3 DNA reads TGTGCCAGCTCACCGGGACAGGGGAATGAAAAACTGTTTTTT. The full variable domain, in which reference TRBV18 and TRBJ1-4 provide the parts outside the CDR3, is NAGVMQNPRHLVRRRGQEARLRCSPMKGHSHVYWYRQLPEEGLKFMVYLQKENIIDESGMPKERFSAEFPKEGPSILRIQQVVRGDSAAYFCASSPGQGNEKLFFGSGTQLSVL.

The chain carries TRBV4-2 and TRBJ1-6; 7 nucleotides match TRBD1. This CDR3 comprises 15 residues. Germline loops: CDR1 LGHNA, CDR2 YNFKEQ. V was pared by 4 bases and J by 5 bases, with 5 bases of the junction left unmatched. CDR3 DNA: TGTGCCAGCAGCCCGGGACAGAGTGATAATTCACCCCTCCACTTT. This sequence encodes CASSPGQSDNSPLHF.

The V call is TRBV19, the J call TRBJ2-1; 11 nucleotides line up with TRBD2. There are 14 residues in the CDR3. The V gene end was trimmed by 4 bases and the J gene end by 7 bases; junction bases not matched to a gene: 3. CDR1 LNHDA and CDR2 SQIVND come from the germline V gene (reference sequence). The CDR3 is CASSSTSGSNEQFF. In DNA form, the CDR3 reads TGTGCCAGTAGTAGTACTAGCGGGAGTAATGAGCAGTTCTTC.